The clone carrying this T cell receptor beta chain came up a few times. Its antigen remains unidentified. The sample originates from a study of T cells in Graves' hyperthyroidism and ophthalmopathy. The CDR3 extends over 14 amino acids. Trimming removed 6 bases from V and 1 base from J, with 9 bases in between. Germline-derived CDR1 and CDR2 are SSHAT and FNYEAQ (reference sequence). Study outcomes and limitations: Most clonotypes that expanded in the thyroid above 0.001 also showed up in blood.

RNA transcripts yielded amplified TCR beta CDR3 regions. First-round RT-PCR of the TCR CDR3 relied on the HTBI primer set. TCRdb passed the multiplex PCR reads through MiXCR, listing each CDR3 protein once. In the table there are hundreds of thousands of distinct CDR3 sequences, 40% to 55% of which are singletons. Uncontrolled infection, other autoimmune disease, pregnancy and lactation each barred patients from inclusion. V is TRBV7-7 and J is TRBJ2-2, with D uncertain. The receptor's source is a woman under 30 with Graves' hyperthyroidism. Source material: peripheral blood or thyroid tissue (not recorded which). This chain's CDR3 is CASRWTVNTGELFF. The CDR3 DNA is TGTGCCAGCAGGTGGACGGTGAACACCGGGGAGCTGTTTTTT.